A single sample gave rise to the 28 T cell receptor beta chains below, sequenced in a study of human T cells and chemical hapten exposure. TCRdb itself ran the RACE reads through MiXCR, one entry per CDR3 protein. The data contain around 300,000 distinct CDR3 sequences, about 7% of them singletons. Time point noted: patch test 1, 2 weeks after DPC sensitization. Treatment indicated: therapeutic diphenylcyclopropenone sensitization with weekly scalp DPC. The sequencing used whole blood, collected in connection with sensitization to the hapten diphenylcyclopropenone (DPC). These receptors were taken from a woman under 30 with alopecia areata. Some clones in this sample may be carry-over from other donors' samples.

A few counts support this clonotype. V and J are TRBV5-6 and TRBJ1-2; 8 bases line up with TRBD1. V lost 4 bases, J lost 4 bases, and 6 bases stayed unmatched. Looked up from germline, CDR1 is SGHDT and CDR2 is YYEEEE. CDR3 length: 14 amino acids. The CDR3 nucleotides read TGTGCCAGCAGCCGGGGACAGGACGGCTATGGCTACACCTTC. Translation: CASSRGQDGYGYTF.

This clonotype was observed many times. This sequence joins TRBV4-3 and TRBJ2-1, with 7 bases matching TRBD1. V lost 2 bases, J lost 0 bases, and 16 bases stayed unmatched. Germline lookup yields CDR1 LGHNA and CDR2 YSLEER. This CDR3 has 20 residues. CDR3: CASSQLPRRDSRSSYNEQFF. The CDR3 DNA follows: TGCGCCAGCAGCCAACTTCCCCGCCGGGACAGCCGATCCTCCTACAATGAGCAGTTCTTC.

This clonotype has more than one count but fewer than ten. This chain connects TRBV4-3 to TRBJ1-4; perhaps TRBD1 as D (5 bases). The CDR3 loop spans 19 amino acids. V was pared by 0 bases and J by 0 bases, with 17 bases between. Per germline, CDR1 LGHNA and CDR2 YSLEER. The CDR3 bases are TGCGCCAGCAGCCAAGATCTTGAGACAGAGCCCGCAACTAATGAAAAACTGTTTTTT. As protein: CASSQDLETEPATNEKLFF.

This clonotype was seen more than once but under ten times. J is TRBJ2-7 and V is TRBV29-1; D is ambiguous. Germline CDR1 reads SQVTM; CDR2 reads ANQGSEA. The CDR3 spans 12 residues. V was pared by 5 bases and J by 1 base, with 9 bases between. The CDR3 DNA follows: TGCAGCGTTAAACAGTCTTCCTACGAGCAGTACTTC. Encoded protein: CSVKQSSYEQYF.

This clonotype came up many times. The rearrangement links TRBV12-5 to TRBJ2-7, with 10 bases lining up with TRBD2. Germline V CDR1 and CDR2: LGHNT, FRNRAP. This CDR3 comprises 16 residues. The trim removed 0 bases at V and 5 bases at J, leaving 7 bases unmatched. This CDR3 reads CASGLVLAGEGNEQYF. CDR3 DNA: TGTGCTAGTGGTTTGGTCCTAGCGGGGGAGGGGAACGAGCAGTACTTC.

This clonotype was counted many times. The V and J genes are TRBV20-1 and TRBJ2-7, with D hard to call. This CDR3 region has 11 residues. Between the trimmed V and J ends, which lost 5 bases and 4 bases, there was a span of 9 bases. Germline V gene data show CDR1 as DFQATT and CDR2 as SNEGSKA (reference sequence). The CDR3 sequence: CSAPLSYEQYF. Here the CDR3 DNA reads TGCAGTGCTCCTCTCAGTTACGAGCAGTACTTC.

This clonotype was observed a few times. V usage is TRBV4-1 and J usage is TRBJ2-3; 9 bases map to TRBD1. The germline CDR1 and CDR2 sequences are MGHRA and YSYEKL. The CDR3 is 16 residues long. V shed 3 bases, J shed 8 bases, and the junction held 12 bases outside the gene matches. CDR3: CASSHTPGQGLSTQYF. DNA of the CDR3: TGCGCCAGCAGCCACACTCCGGGACAGGGTCTCTCTACGCAGTATTTT.

The CDR3 protein is CASSHREGYGYTF. The CDR3 nucleotides are TGCGCCAGCAGCCACCGAGAAGGCTATGGCTACACCTTC. The chain has TRBV4-3 and TRBJ1-2, with unresolved D. The CDR3 extends over 13 amino acids. V lost 3 bases and J lost 4, with 9 bases in between. Looked up from germline, CDR1 is LGHNA and CDR2 is YSLEER.

This clonotype has at least ten counts. V is TRBV7-6 and J is TRBJ2-5, with no clear D. Germline lookup yields CDR1 SGHVS and CDR2 FNYEAQ. The V end was cut by 1 base, the J end by 5 bases, with 17 bases between. The CDR3 is 16 residues long. CDR3 amino acids: CASSLVGAGTYETQYF. CDR3 DNA sequence: TGTGCCAGCAGCTTAGTTGGAGCCGGAACCTACGAGACCCAGTACTTC.

This clonotype was detected ten times or more. The chain employs TRBV18 and TRBJ1-3; possibly TRBD1 for D (5 bases). The V gene's germline CDR1 is KGHSH and CDR2 LQKENI. Trimming removed 6 bases from V and 2 bases from J, with 14 bases in between. The CDR3 is 15 residues long. Here the CDR3 reads CASSLLEGTGNTIYF. The CDR3 coding sequence is TGTGCCAGCTCTCTTTTGGAGGGGACTGGAAACACCATATATTTT.

The rearrangement joins TRBV28 to TRBJ2-3; 16 bases are shared with TRBD2. The junction had 10 bases not matched to a gene; V was cut back by 0 bases and J by 7 bases. The CDR3 spans 19 residues. The V gene's germline CDR1 is MDHEN and CDR2 SYDVKM. Written as DNA, the CDR3 is TGTGCCAGCAGTTTATGGCCCCCGGGACTAGCGGGGGGGCAAAATACGCAGTATTTT. It yields the protein CASSLWPPGLAGGQNTQYF. The full variable domain, completed using reference TRBV28 and TRBJ2-3, is DVKVTQSSRYLVKRTGEKVFLECVQDMDHENMFWYRQDPGLGLRLIYFSYDVKMKEKGDIPEGYSVSREKKERFSLILESASTNQTSMYLCASSLWPPGLAGGQNTQYFGPGTRLTVL.

This clonotype was detected many times. The V call is TRBV4-3, the J call TRBJ2-3; D is unresolved. There are 15 residues in the CDR3. The V and J ends lost 0 bases and 4 bases respectively, with 11 bases between them. Germline V lookup: CDR1 LGHNA, CDR2 YSLEER. DNA of the CDR3: TGCGCCAGCAGCCAAGATCACGGGTTCGCAGATACGCAGTATTTT. It is translated as CASSQDHGFADTQYF.

The sample holds a few counts of this clonotype. The chain recombines TRBV7-6 with TRBJ2-3; the match to TRBD1 covers 7 bases. V shed 5 bases and J 0 bases; nucleotides not matched to a gene: 5. In germline, CDR1 is SGHVS, CDR2 FNYEAQ. CDR3 size: 15 residues. The CDR3 reads CASSLGQVSTDTQYF. The CDR3 DNA is TGTGCCAGCAGCCTCGGACAGGTTAGCACAGATACGCAGTATTTT.

This clonotype was counted ten times or more. The chain recombines TRBV7-9 with TRBJ2-7, with D unclear. Germline values: CDR1 SEHNR, CDR2 FQNEAQ (reference sequence). Trimming cost V 5 bases and J 9 bases, with 14 bases left between them. CDR3 length: 12 amino acids. This chain's CDR3 is CASSLTNSGQYF. CDR3 bases: TGTGCCAGCAGCCTGACCAATTCAGGGCAGTACTTC.

This sequence joins TRBV9 and TRBJ2-2; D uncertain. The CDR3 sequence is 14 residues long. CDR1 and CDR2 (germline): SGDLS, YYNGEE. The V and J ends lost 3 bases and 5 bases respectively, with 11 bases between them. The CDR3 DNA sequence: TGTGCCAGCAGCGAGGGCAGTTGGACCGGGGAGCTGTTTTTT. It is translated as CASSEGSWTGELFF. Based on the CDR3 plus reference TRBV9 and TRBJ2-2, the full variable domain is DSGVTQTPKHLITATGQRVTLRCSPRSGDLSVYWYQQSLDQGLQFLIQYYNGEERAKGNILERFSAQQFPDLHSELNLSSLELGDSALYFCASSEGSWTGELFFGEGSRLTVL.

The rearrangement links TRBV5-1 to TRBJ2-3; 7 positions agree with TRBD1. Unmatched junction bases numbered 14, after V lost 6 bases and J lost 4 bases. This CDR3 contains 16 residues. Germline V gives CDR1 SGHRS, CDR2 YFSETQ. The CDR3, as DNA: TGCGCCAGCACTTCTCCGCGGAGACAGGGAGCAGATACGCAGTATTTT. Translated: CASTSPRRQGADTQYF.

Many counts were recorded for this clonotype. V and J are TRBV28 and TRBJ1-5; no reliable D call. CDR1 is MDHEN and CDR2 is SYDVKM in the germline V gene. CDR3 size: 13 residues. The V end was cut by 7 bases, the J end by 7 bases, with 14 bases between. In DNA, the CDR3 is TGTGCCAGCAAGCGCCCACAGTGGCAGCCCCAGCATTTT. Protein sequence: CASKRPQWQPQHF.

This clonotype has just a few counts. The rearrangement links TRBV29-1 to TRBJ2-5, with TRBD2 as a possible D gene (6 bases). Germline CDR1 SQVTM, CDR2 ANQGSEA. The CDR3 spans 14 residues. The V end was cut by 3 bases, the J end by 2 bases, with 13 bases between. CDR3 bases: TGCAGCGTTGACTGGGGACTGACACAAGAGACCCAGTACTTC. It is translated as CSVDWGLTQETQYF. Full variable domain (rest looked up from reference TRBV29-1 and TRBJ2-5): SAVISQKPSRDICQRGTSLTIQCQVDSQVTMMFWYRQQPGQSLTLIATANQGSEATYESGFVIDKFPISRPNLTFSTLTVSNMSPEDSSIYLCSVDWGLTQETQYFGPGTRLLVL.

This clonotype was counted between two and nine times. The CDR3 is CSVEPPGGGTTETQYF. In DNA, the CDR3 is TGCAGCGTTGAGCCCCCTGGTGGGGGGACTACAGAGACCCAGTACTTC. The gene calls are TRBV29-1 and TRBJ2-5; TRBD2 aligns across 7 bases. This CDR3 contains 16 residues. Germline-derived CDR1 and CDR2 are SQVTM and ANQGSEA. With V trimmed by 3 bases and J by 4 bases, 14 bases remained unmatched.

This clonotype was seen at least ten times. The chain has TRBV28 and TRBJ2-7; 7 nucleotides match TRBD1. With V trimmed by 3 bases and J by 6 bases, 2 bases remained unmatched. CDR3 size: 12 residues. The germline CDR1 and CDR2 sequences are MDHEN and SYDVKM. In DNA form, the CDR3 reads TGTGCCAGCAGTTTGAACAGGGGCGAGCAGTACTTC. Protein: CASSLNRGEQYF.

This clonotype was detected ten times or more. V and J are TRBV7-2 and TRBJ2-3; 16 bases match TRBD2. CDR1 and CDR2 (germline): SGHTA, FQGNSA. The CDR3 is 18 residues long. V shed 5 bases and J 2 bases; nucleotides not matched to a gene: 7. CDR3 protein: CASSRGLAGGLFTDTQYF. CDR3 DNA sequence: TGTGCCAGCAGCCGGGGACTAGCGGGGGGGCTCTTCACAGATACGCAGTATTTT.

This clonotype showed up just a few times. This sequence joins TRBV29-1 and TRBJ1-2; 7 bases are shared with TRBD1. The CDR3 is made up of 12 amino acids. Germline V gene sequence: CDR1 SQVTM, CDR2 ANQGSEA. J lost 8 bases, V lost 3 bases, and 6 bases had no gene match. CDR3 in amino acids: CSVDRTGGGYTF. The CDR3 DNA sequence: TGCAGCGTTGACCGGACAGGAGGCGGCTACACCTTC.

This clonotype was observed a handful of times. This chain links TRBV6-6 with TRBJ2-1; TRBD2 aligns across 15 bases. V dropped 2 bases and J dropped 9; count of bases not matched to a gene: 8. Germline CDR1 and CDR2: MNHNY and SVGAGI (reference sequence). There are 17 residues in the CDR3. CDR3 in amino acids: CASSYPGTSGGRGEQFF. CDR3 DNA sequence: TGTGCCAGCAGTTACCCCGGGACTAGCGGGGGGAGGGGTGAGCAGTTCTTC.

CDR3 region: CASRPIGQGRGNEQFF. As DNA, the CDR3 is TGCGCCAGCAGACCCATTGGACAGGGCCGTGGCAATGAGCAGTTCTTC. V and J are TRBV4-1 and TRBJ2-1; TRBD1 matches 8 bases. Germline CDR1 and CDR2: MGHRA and YSYEKL. V was pared by 6 bases and J by 6 bases, with 13 bases of the junction left unmatched. The CDR3 totals 16 residues.

V usage is TRBV20-1 and J usage is TRBJ1-1, with D uncertain. The CDR3 totals 13 residues. V lost 1 base and J 2 bases, leaving 8 bases between the germline ends. Germline loops: CDR1 DFQATT, CDR2 SNEGSKA (reference sequence). The CDR3 DNA follows: TGCAGTGCTAGAGTTACAGTTAACACTGAAGCTTTCTTT. This translates into CSARVTVNTEAFF.

This clonotype was counted many times. The CDR3 DNA follows: TGTGCCAGCAGCCCAGGGGACAGGCTGCCATCCACCTTC. Protein sequence: CASSPGDRLPSTF. The gene calls are TRBV7-2 and TRBJ1-2, with 8 bases that match TRBD1. Losses at the gene ends were 5 bases for V and 13 bases for J; bases not matched to a gene: 12. Per the germline V gene, CDR1 is SGHTA and CDR2 is FQGNSA. CDR3 length: 13 amino acids.

This clonotype occurred a few times. This chain links TRBV2 with TRBJ2-7; D not resolved. Germline CDR1 and CDR2: SNHLY and FYNNEI. The CDR3 has 14 residues. The ends were cut back, 3 bases at V and 0 bases at J, with 9 bases in the middle. This CDR3 reads CASSDRRVSYEQYF. CDR3 DNA sequence: TGTGCCAGCAGTGACCGGCGCGTCTCCTACGAGCAGTACTTC.

This clonotype occurred a few times. The genes are TRBV7-8 and TRBJ2-1; possible D gene TRBD2, 5 bases. The V end lost 4 bases, the J end lost 6 bases, and 19 bases lay between the germline ends. The CDR3 loop spans 16 amino acids. Germline V gene data show CDR1 as SGHVS and CDR2 as FQNEAQ. This CDR3 reads CASSSVTGYPFNEQFF. CDR3 nucleotide sequence: TGTGCCAGCAGCTCCGTAACGGGGTACCCCTTCAATGAGCAGTTCTTC.